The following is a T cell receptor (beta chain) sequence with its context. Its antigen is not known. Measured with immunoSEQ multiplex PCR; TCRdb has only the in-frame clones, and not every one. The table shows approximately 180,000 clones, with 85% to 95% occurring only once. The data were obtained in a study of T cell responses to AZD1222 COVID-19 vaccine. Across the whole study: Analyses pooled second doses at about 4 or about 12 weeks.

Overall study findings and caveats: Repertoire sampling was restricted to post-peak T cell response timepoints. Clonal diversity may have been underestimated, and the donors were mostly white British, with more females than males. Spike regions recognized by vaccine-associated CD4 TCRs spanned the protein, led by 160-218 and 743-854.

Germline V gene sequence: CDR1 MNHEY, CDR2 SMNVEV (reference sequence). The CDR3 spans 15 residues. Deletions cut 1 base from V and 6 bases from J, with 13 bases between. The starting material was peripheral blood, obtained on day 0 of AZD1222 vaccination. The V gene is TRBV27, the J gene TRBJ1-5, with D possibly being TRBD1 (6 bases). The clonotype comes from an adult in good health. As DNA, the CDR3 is TGTGCCAGCAGTTTATATCAGGGGAGGGGTCAGCCCCAGCATTTT. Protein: CASSLYQGRGQPQHF.